This entry lists 27 T cell receptor beta chains sequenced from one sample in a study of T cells in Graves' hyperthyroidism and ophthalmopathy (dated by TCRdb to the late 2010s). To prepare the library, multiplex PCR was applied. TCRdb lists the instrument as Illumina HiSeq 2000. Amplification of TCR beta CDR3 regions was carried out from RNA transcripts. The first round of RT-PCR for the TCR CDR3 was performed with the HTBI primer set and the Qiagen OneStep RT-PCR kit. In-frame beta chains were kept once TCRdb had trimmed the public reads at Q25 with fastp and called clones with MiXCR. Every distinct CDR3 protein forms one entry, paired with its most common genes and DNA. The table for this sample lists around 390,000 distinct CDR3 sequences; around 15% of them were counted only once. Around 20% of the sample is in the top ten clones. Sequencing was performed on blood. The source is a woman aged 25 to 45 with Graves' ophthalmopathy.

This clonotype has a handful of counts. A much larger clone sits a single nucleotide away, making a read error possible. The J gene is TRBJ2-3, the V gene TRBV6-1, with a possible D match to TRBD2 (5 bases). The germline V gene has CDR1 MNHNS and CDR2 SASEGT. V lost 3 bases to trimming and J lost 4 bases, with 14 bases between them. This CDR3 region has 15 residues. CDR3 sequence: CASSDVLGSADTQYF. CDR3 nucleotide sequence: TGTGCCAGCAGTGATGTGTTGGGGAGCGCAGATACGCAGTATTTT.

The table lists this clonotype with a few counts. Germline is not matched at one junction end, which may reflect a read error. The chain links TRBV10-3 to TRBJ1-5; D gene ambiguous. The CDR3 has 13 amino acids. Germline assignment: CDR1 ENHRY and CDR2 SYGVKD. The CDR3 nucleotides are TGTGCCACCAGTGGCTCAGAAAATCAGCCCCAGCATTTT. This translates into CATSGSENQPQHF.

This clonotype showed up many times. The V and J genes are TRBV11-1 and TRBJ2-7; D might be TRBD2 (5 bases). Germline CDR1 reads SGHAT; CDR2 reads FQDESV (reference sequence). This CDR3 contains 15 residues. Trimming stripped 5 bases from V and 5 bases from J, with 19 bases between. The CDR3 sequence: CASSPFGSRLHEQYF. The CDR3 DNA is TGTGCCAGCAGCCCATTTGGCTCGCGACTACACGAGCAGTACTTC.

In this sample, this clonotype turned up many times. In nucleotides, the CDR3 is TGTGCCACCAGCACACAGGGTGTCTATGGCTACACCTTC. Protein product: CATSTQGVYGYTF. This chain joins TRBV15 and TRBJ1-2, with D perhaps TRBD1 (6 bases). Germline loops: CDR1 LNHNV, CDR2 YYDKDF (reference sequence). CDR3 length equals 13 residues. With 4 bases removed from V and 4 bases from J, the gap between germline ends came to 10 bases.

The sample holds many counts of this clonotype. This chain links TRBV5-1 with TRBJ2-3; D is undetermined. The germline V gene encodes CDR1 SGHRS and CDR2 YFSETQ. The V and J ends lost 1 base and 6 bases respectively, with 9 bases between them. The CDR3 extends over 13 amino acids. CDR3 sequence: CASSLPAPDTQYF. The CDR3 DNA follows: TGCGCCAGCAGCTTGCCAGCACCCGATACGCAGTATTTT.

This clonotype was seen many times. The chain couples TRBV7-8 to TRBJ2-1; perhaps TRBD2 as D (6 bases). The CDR3 contains 15 residues. Per germline, CDR1 SGHVS and CDR2 FQNEAQ. V shed 5 bases and J shed 7 bases, with 18 bases lying between them. The CDR3 bases are TGTGCCAGCAGCGGGGAGGCCGCAGGGCTGAATGAGCAGTTCTTC. Translation: CASSGEAAGLNEQFF.

The table lists this clonotype with many counts. This chain connects TRBV20-1 to TRBJ2-1; D remains unclear. Germline-derived CDR1 and CDR2 are DFQATT and SNEGSKA (reference sequence). This CDR3 is built from 14 residues. V dropped 2 bases and J dropped 2 bases, with 10 bases sitting between them. CDR3 in amino acids: CSARSGQAYNEQFF. CDR3 nucleotide sequence: TGCAGTGCTAGAAGTGGTCAGGCCTACAATGAGCAGTTCTTC.

The chain uses TRBV11-3 and TRBJ2-2; 7 nucleotides agree with TRBD1. The better agreement between TRBJ1-1 and the DNA end casts doubt on the J call. This CDR3 comprises 13 residues. Germline values: CDR1 SGHNT, CDR2 YENEEA. The DNA for the CDR3 is TGTGCCGGGACCAGGACACAGGGGATTCGAGCTTTCTTT. Translating gives CAGTRTQGIRAFF.

This clonotype showed up many times. This chain uses TRBV11-2 with TRBJ2-5, with TRBD1 matching over 7 bases. After removal of 5 bases from V and 3 bases from J, the junction contained 3 bases not matched to a gene. The V gene's germline CDR1 is SGHAT and CDR2 FQNNGV. The CDR3 has 13 residues. The CDR3: CASSADREETQYF. The DNA of the CDR3 is TGTGCCAGCAGCGCCGACAGGGAAGAGACCCAGTACTTC.

Many counts were recorded for this clonotype. The chain recombines TRBV20-1 with TRBJ1-1; unclear D gene. The V gene's germline CDR1 is DFQATT and CDR2 SNEGSKA (reference sequence). Deletions cut 6 bases from V and 8 bases from J, with 13 bases between. CDR3 length equals 11 residues. CDR3 in DNA: TGCAGTGCCAGATGGACGAGAGAAGCTTTCTTT. This codes for CSARWTREAFF.

This clonotype was found a few times. This chain links TRBV5-1 with TRBJ1-1, with TRBD1 as a possible D gene (6 bases). The V and J ends lost 3 bases and 4 bases respectively, with 25 bases between them. Germline V gene data show CDR1 as SGHRS and CDR2 as YFSETQ. This CDR3 is 18 amino acids long. The DNA of the CDR3 is TGCGCCAGCAGCTCAACAACCCAGGGGCTAACCTCCAGCACTGAAGCTTTCTTT. This encodes CASSSTTQGLTSSTEAFF.

This clonotype has at least ten counts. The chain links TRBV12-3 or TRBV12-4 to TRBJ2-2, with 7 positions matching TRBD2. This CDR3 contains 16 residues. J was trimmed by 1 base and V by 5 bases; bases with no gene match: 7. The CDR3: CASSLPAGVNTGELFF. CDR3 bases: TGTGCCAGCAGTCTTCCCGCGGGGGTGAACACCGGGGAGCTGTTTTTT.

This clonotype occurred a few times. This may be a read error: a much more frequent sequence differs by one nucleotide. The rearrangement links TRBV27 to TRBJ1-1; possibly TRBD1 for D (6 bases). CDR1 and CDR2 from the germline V gene are MNHEY and SMNVEV (reference sequence). The CDR3 spans 15 residues. Deletions cut 1 base from V and 1 base from J, with 10 bases between. CDR3 sequence (DNA): TGTGCCAGCAGTTTATTCGGGACACCGAACACTGAAGCTTTCTTT. The encoded protein is CASSLFGTPNTEAFF.

This clonotype was seen repeatedly, ten times or more. This chain joins TRBV10-3 and TRBJ2-5, with D perhaps assigned TRBD1 or TRBD2 (6 bases each). CDR3 length: 13 residues. Germline assignment: CDR1 ENHRY and CDR2 SYGVKD. V gave up 10 bases and J gave up 4 bases, with 16 bases separating them. The chain's CDR3 is CATHAGEVETQYF. Here the CDR3 DNA reads TGTGCCACCCATGCAGGGGAGGTAGAGACCCAGTACTTC.

In its sample, this clonotype was seen many times. The chain uses TRBV3-1 and TRBJ1-5; D gene uncertain. The V and J ends lost 5 bases and 1 base respectively, with 6 bases between them. The CDR3 contains 13 residues. Germline V gene sequence: CDR1 LGHDT, CDR2 YNNKEL (reference sequence). For the CDR3, the DNA is TGTGCCAGCAGCTTTACCAGCAATCAGCCCCAGCATTTT. Residues: CASSFTSNQPQHF. Full variable domain (missing parts from reference TRBV3-1 and TRBJ1-5): DTAVSQTPKYLVTQMGNDKSIKCEQNLGHDTMYWYKQDSKKFLKIMFSYNNKELIINETVPNRFSPKSPDKAHLNLHINSLELGDSAVYFCASSFTSNQPQHFGDGTRLSIL.

This clonotype came up many times. The gene calls are TRBV30 and TRBJ2-2; D gene ambiguous. V lost 2 bases and J lost 1, with 5 bases in between. Germline V lookup: CDR1 GTSNPN, CDR2 SVGIG (reference sequence). CDR3 size: 13 residues. CDR3 in amino acids: CAWSLGNTGELFF. Written as DNA, the CDR3 is TGTGCCTGGAGTTTGGGGAACACCGGGGAGCTGTTTTTT.

At least ten counts were recorded for this clonotype. This sequence joins TRBV4-1 and TRBJ2-4; possible D gene TRBD2, 6 bases. Germline V gene data show CDR1 as MGHRA and CDR2 as YSYEKL. This CDR3 has 12 residues. V lost 4 bases and J lost 8, with 9 bases in between. The CDR3 sequence is CASSLSGDIQYF. The CDR3 nucleotides read TGCGCCAGCAGCCTTAGCGGTGACATTCAGTACTTC.

As DNA, the CDR3 is TGTGCCAGCAGTGTGGTGGGGGTAAGGTACGAGCAGTACTTC. This translates into CASSVVGVRYEQYF. The chain uses TRBV6-2 or TRBV6-3 and TRBJ2-7; the D gene could be TRBD1 or TRBD2 (5 bases each). V gave up 5 bases and J gave up 4 bases, with 15 bases separating them. From germline, CDR1 is MNHEY and CDR2 SVGEGT. This CDR3 spans 14 amino acids.

This clonotype showed up many times. The chain uses TRBV11-2 and TRBJ2-5, with D unresolved. Trimming removed 5 bases at V and 5 bases at J, with 15 bases between. CDR3 length: 14 amino acids. CDR1 and CDR2 (germline): SGHAT, FQNNGV. CDR3 bases: TGTGCCAGCAGCCCCGAGGCATTTGTTGAGACCCAGTACTTC. It is translated as CASSPEAFVETQYF.

This clonotype was seen repeatedly, ten times or more. The rearrangement uses TRBV5-1 and TRBJ2-5; 7 bases are a match to TRBD1. The CDR3 loop spans 15 amino acids. Germline V gene lookup returns CDR1 SGHRS and CDR2 YFSETQ. The V and J ends lost 0 bases and 1 base, in that order; junction bases with no gene match: 3. The chain's CDR3 is CASSLEDRFQETQYF. As DNA, the CDR3 is TGCGCCAGCAGCTTGGAGGACAGGTTCCAAGAGACCCAGTACTTC.

This clonotype has at least ten counts. This chain uses TRBV2 with TRBJ2-3, with D unclear. The CDR3 extends over 15 amino acids. CDR1 is SNHLY, CDR2 FYNNEI, per germline. The germline V and J ends were trimmed by 3 bases and 0 bases, with 10 bases remaining between them. The CDR3 sequence: CASSERHSSTDTQYF. The CDR3 DNA reads TGTGCCAGCAGTGAGAGACACAGCAGCACAGATACGCAGTATTTT.

At least ten counts were recorded for this clonotype. This sequence joins TRBV2 and TRBJ2-1; TRBD2 matches at 10 bases. Trimming took 4 bases from V and 8 from J; bases not matched to a gene: 5. The CDR3 runs 14 residues. CDR1 is SNHLY, CDR2 FYNNEI, per germline. The CDR3 loop reads CASSVLAGIDEQFF. CDR3 nucleotides: TGTGCCAGCAGTGTACTAGCGGGGATCGATGAGCAGTTCTTC. Based on the CDR3 plus reference TRBV2 and TRBJ2-1, the full variable domain is EPEVTQTPSHQVTQMGQEVILRCVPISNHLYFYWYRQILGQKVEFLVSFYNNEISEKSEIFDDQFSVERPDGSNFTLKIRSTKLEDSAMYFCASSVLAGIDEQFFGPGTRLTVL.

At least ten counts were recorded for this clonotype. The chain combines TRBV6-1 with TRBJ2-7; 8 bases align to TRBD2. V lost 6 bases to trimming and J lost 0 bases; unmatched junction nucleotides: 10. CDR1 is MNHNS and CDR2 is SASEGT in the germline V gene. CDR3 length equals 16 residues. The CDR3 sequence is CASSGGAGASSYEQYF. DNA of the CDR3: TGTGCCAGCAGCGGGGGAGCGGGGGCAAGCTCCTACGAGCAGTACTTC.

At least ten counts were recorded for this clonotype. The DNA of the CDR3 is TGTGCCAGCAGCGTCGGACAGGGCGTGGATACGCAGTATTTT. It encodes CASSVGQGVDTQYF. The genes are TRBV5-6 and TRBJ2-3; TRBD1 matches at 8 bases. CDR1 is SGHDT, CDR2 YYEEEE, per germline. The CDR3 is 14 amino acids. Unmatched junction bases numbered 7, after V lost 4 bases and J lost 6 bases.

This sequence joins TRBV6-1 and TRBJ2-2; TRBD2 agrees at 9 bases. Losses at the gene ends were 4 bases for V and 7 bases for J; bases not matched to a gene: 7. CDR1 and CDR2 (germline): MNHNS, SASEGT. This CDR3 is 15 amino acids long. DNA of the CDR3: TGTGCCAGCAGTGCGATAGCGGGAGCCGACGGGGAGCTGTTTTTT. Encoded protein: CASSAIAGADGELFF.

There are many counts of this clonotype. The V call is TRBV10-3, the J call TRBJ2-5, with D perhaps assigned TRBD1 or TRBD2 (5 bases each). This CDR3 has 16 residues. V lost 10 bases and J 4 bases, leaving 25 bases between the germline ends. CDR1 is ENHRY, CDR2 SYGVKD, per germline. CDR3 in DNA: TGTGCCAACTCCCAGAGGTGGGGGTGGGTAGGAGAGACCCAGTACTTC. It is translated as CANSQRWGWVGETQYF.

This clonotype was found many times. V gene TRBV5-8 combines with J gene TRBJ1-6; D gene uncertain. CDR1 is SGHTS and CDR2 is YDEGEE in the germline V gene. Trimming shortened V by 6 bases and J by 6 bases, and 13 bases separated the two germline ends. The length of the CDR3 is 14 residues. The CDR3 is CASTLGSSNSPLHF. DNA of the CDR3: TGTGCCAGCACCCTAGGGAGTTCTAATTCACCCCTCCACTTT.